What follows describes a single T cell receptor (beta chain). The antigen is unknown. The data are from a study of radiotherapy plus CTLA-4 blockade in lung cancer. In the study overall: Around 18% of patients responded objectively, and roughly 34% achieved disease control.

Method: immunoSEQ multiplex PCR; TCRdb's copy keeps in-frame clones and lacks some. The sample contains more than 90,000 clones, roughly 80% of which appear only once. The CDR3 sequence is 15 residues long. J was trimmed by 4 bases and V by 4 bases; bases with no gene match: 8. Germline V gene lookup returns CDR1 SGHNT and CDR2 YYREEE (reference sequence). Study conclusions and caveats: In blood, after radiotherapy plus ipilimumab, tumor-derived TCR clones expanded.

The receptor was derived from a human donor with non-small cell lung cancer who had a partial response to radiotherapy plus ipilimumab. The chain employs TRBV5-4 and TRBJ2-3, with 8 bases fitting TRBD1. The starting material was peripheral blood, obtained from a patient treated with radiotherapy plus ipilimumab. CDR3 loop: CASSPGTGFSDTQYF. The CDR3 nucleotides read TGTGCCAGCAGCCCCGGGACAGGATTTTCAGATACGCAGTATTTT.